This T cell receptor beta chain was observed in a study of cytomegalovirus exposure and HLA in healthy donors. Study-wide results and caveats: Excluded were some V segments that proved indistinguishable, including TRBV6-2 and TRBV6-3. Confirmation was obtained in vitro that three CMV-associated chains are specific for CMV antigens. The records held CMV serostatus as the only immune exposure information.

A word on this clone: The antigen remains undetermined.

Germline lookup yields CDR1 MNHEY and CDR2 SMNVEV (reference sequence). CDR3 length: 12 residues. Trimming removed 7 bases from V and 7 bases from J, with 13 bases in between. Primers for the PCR totalled 60 Vbeta and 13 Jbeta. The method was immunoSEQ multiplex PCR; TCRdb's version includes in-frame clones alone and lacks a portion of them. The top ten hold roughly 7.4% of the sample, which has 250,000 or so clones, around 81% seen once. The chain uses TRBV27 and TRBJ1-2; no firm D call. The sample taken for sequencing was PBMCs. The receptor comes from a woman in her sixties or seventies in good health and CMV-seropositive. Here the CDR3 reads CASTSGGLGYTF. The CDR3 DNA reads as TGTGCCAGCACCAGCGGAGGGCTTGGCTACACCTTC.